The present T cell receptor beta chain was sequenced within a study of T cell responses to AZD1222 COVID-19 vaccine. Sequenced by immunoSEQ multiplex PCR; TCRdb stores in-frame clones only, minus some. The sample includes 150,000 or so clones, over 85% seen only once; the top ten take 18%. The CDR3 extends over 13 amino acids. The V end lost 1 base, the J end lost 3 bases, and 6 bases lay between the germline ends. The V gene's germline CDR1 is LNHDA and CDR2 SQIVND (reference sequence). This clonotype originated in an adult in good health. The V call is TRBV19, the J call TRBJ1-1; D is uncertain. The source material was peripheral blood, sampled on day 0 of AZD1222 vaccination. The CDR3 DNA is TGTGCCAGTAGTATAGTCAGCTACACTGAAGCTTTCTTT. Translated, it gives CASSIVSYTEAFF.